The rows below give T cell receptor beta chains drawn from one sample of a study of CD8+ T cells in alopecia areata. Data came from immunoSEQ multiplex PCR; TCRdb stores just in-frame clones and leaves some out. The sample has around 170,000 clones, around 51% seen once. This sample comprised CD8+ T cells sorted from blood, obtained around week 54, from a patient treated with tofacitinib. The source is a human donor with alopecia areata. The CDR3 runs from the conserved cysteine through the conserved F or W. Fields, in order: V gene, D gene, clone size, J gene, CDR3 DNA, CDR3 protein. D genes are given only for firm matches. A row's size may be missing; if present it is once, few, many or a size class.

>TRBV7-2|NA|NA|TRBJ1-2
TGTGCCAGCAGCTTGGAGGTGTCTAACTATGGCTACACCTTC
CASSLEVSNYGYTF
>TRBV29-1|TRBD1|NA|TRBJ2-7
TGCAGCGTAAGGACAGGGGGCCGTTACGAGCAGTACTTC
CSVRTGGRYEQYF
>TRBV7-2|TRBD2|NA|TRBJ2-3
TGTGCCAGCAGGCCTCTAGCGGGGGGCGCAGATACGCAGTATTTT
CASRPLAGGADTQYF
>TRBV7-9|NA|NA|TRBJ2-7
TGTGCCAGCAGCTTAGTAGGCGGCAAGAACTACGAGCAGTACTTC
CASSLVGGKNYEQYF
>TRBV2|TRBD2|NA|TRBJ2-1
TGTGCCAGTGGAGGGAGGGGATCCTACAATGAGCAGTTCTTC
CASGGRGSYNEQFF
>TRBV7-8|NA|once|TRBJ2-3
TGTGCCAGCAGCCAGCAGGATACGCAGTATTTT
CASSQQDTQYF
>TRBV4-3|NA|NA|TRBJ2-7
TGCGCCAGCAGCCAAGATGTAGGCACTGAGCAGTACTTC
CASSQDVGTEQYF
>TRBV5-6|NA|NA|TRBJ1-1
TGTGCCAGCAGCTTTGGTTGGGGAAGTGAAGCTTTCTTT
CASSFGWGSEAFF
>TRBV6-5|NA|NA|TRBJ2-2
TGTGCCACTTCGGGACACCTGAACACCGGGGAGCTGTTTTTT
CATSGHLNTGELFF
>TRBV9|TRBD2|NA|TRBJ2-1
TGTGCCAGCAGCCAGTCGGTAGCGGGGTACAATGAGCAGTTCTTC
CASSQSVAGYNEQFF
>TRBV4-1|NA|NA|TRBJ1-1
TGCGCCAGCAGCCAAGAGCCCACAGGGTTCACTGAAGCTTTCTTT
CASSQEPTGFTEAFF
>TRBV7-9|NA|NA|TRBJ2-1
TGTGCCAGCAGCGACAATGAGCAGTTCTTC
CASSDNEQFF
>TRBV5-6|NA|few|TRBJ2-3
TGTGCCAGCAGTAATAGACAGGTCACCCACATCGGTACGCAGTATTTT
CASSNRQVTHIGTQYF
>TRBV27|NA|NA|TRBJ2-5
TGTGCCAGCACCCGGTTAGGGGAAGAGACCCAGTACTTC
CASTRLGEETQYF
>TRBV7-8|NA|NA|TRBJ2-7
TGTGCCAGCAGCTTAGTGGGGTTTGAGCAGTACTTC
CASSLVGFEQYF
>TRBV12-5|NA|NA|TRBJ2-1
TGTGCTAGTGGTTTCCCGAAATCGGGACTCGACAATGAGCAGTTCTTC
CASGFPKSGLDNEQFF
>TRBV7-3|TRBD2|NA|TRBJ2-3
TGTGCCAGCAGCTTAGGATCGGCGGGGGGCACAGATACGCAGTATTTT
CASSLGSAGGTDTQYF
>TRBV6-4|NA|medium-sized|TRBJ2-2
TGTGCCAGCAGTGACTCGCAGGCCGGGGAGCTGTTTTTT
CASSDSQAGELFF
>TRBV5-6|TRBD1|few|TRBJ2-5
TGTGCCAGCAGCCGGGGACAGACCCAAGAGACCCAGTACTTC
CASSRGQTQETQYF
>TRBV27|NA|NA|TRBJ1-6
TGTGCCAGCAGCCGGCCGGGGTCTCTCGGGGATTCACCCCTCCACTTT
CASSRPGSLGDSPLHF
>TRBV27|NA|NA|TRBJ1-5
TGTGCCAGCAGTCGGGAGGGCAATCAGCCCCAGCATTTT
CASSREGNQPQHF
>TRBV6-5|TRBD2|NA|TRBJ2-3
TGTGCCAGCAGTTACTCCGTCGGACTAGCGACAGATACGCAGTATTTT
CASSYSVGLATDTQYF
>TRBV27|NA|NA|TRBJ2-2
TGTGCCAGCAGTTTGTCGGCGGGCGCGAACACCGGGGAGCTGTTTTTT
CASSLSAGANTGELFF
>TRBV29-1|TRBD2|few|TRBJ2-7
TGCAGCGTTGAAGGCCCTTTAGGGGTGACTAGCGGGGGAGGCGAGCAGTACTTC
CSVEGPLGVTSGGGEQYF
>TRBV29-1|NA|few|TRBJ2-7
TGCAGCGTTGATGGTTGGGACGCCGGGAGCTCCTACGAGCAGTACTTC
CSVDGWDAGSSYEQYF
>TRBV4-1|NA|NA|TRBJ2-1
TGCGCCAGCAGCCAAGTTTACAATGAGCAGTTCTTC
CASSQVYNEQFF
>TRBV27|NA|NA|TRBJ1-2
TGTGCCAGCAGTTTAGGTGGACGTACCCATGGCTACACCTTC
CASSLGGRTHGYTF
>TRBV15|NA|NA|TRBJ2-7
TGTGCCACCAGCAGTCAACAGGGTCTACGACCCTACGAGCAGTACTTC
CATSSQQGLRPYEQYF
>TRBV27|NA|few|TRBJ2-5
TGTGCCAGCAGGGGGGCGGGACAACGAGAGACCCAGTACTTC
CASRGAGQRETQYF
>TRBV30|NA|few|TRBJ1-4
TGTGCCTGGAGAACAAGGCCCACTTCAACTAATGAAAAACTGTTTTTT
CAWRTRPTSTNEKLFF
>TRBV4-1|TRBD2|NA|TRBJ2-1
TGCGCCAGCAGGCCATTCAGCGGGGTCTACAATGAGCAGTTCTTC
CASRPFSGVYNEQFF
>TRBV27|NA|NA|TRBJ1-1
TGTGCCAGCAGTTTATACGGGAACACTGAAGCTTTCTTT
CASSLYGNTEAFF
>TRBV6-1|NA|NA|TRBJ1-1
TGTGCCAGCAGTGAACTCACCCCGTTGGCTTTCTTT
CASSELTPLAFF
>TRBV2|TRBD1|NA|TRBJ1-2
TGTGCCAGCAGTGAGGGGACAGGAAAAGACACCTTC
CASSEGTGKDTF
>TRBV15|TRBD2|NA|TRBJ2-1
TGTGCCACCAGCTCCCTGGGGCGGGGGGCACCCAATGAGCAGTTCTTC
CATSSLGRGAPNEQFF
>TRBV7-9|NA|few|TRBJ2-7
TGTGCCAGCAGCTTAGAGGAAGGCAGGGCCGACGAGCAGTACTTC
CASSLEEGRADEQYF
>TRBV29-1|NA|few|TRBJ2-7
TGCAGCGTTGTCTTAGGGTGGGAGCAGTACTTC
CSVVLGWEQYF
>TRBV4-1|TRBD2|once|TRBJ2-3
TGCGCCAGCAGCCTCAGACTAGCGGGGGGCTTTAGCACAGATACGCAGTATTTT
CASSLRLAGGFSTDTQYF
>TRBV27|TRBD1|once|TRBJ2-7
TGTGCCAGCAGTGTGGGACAGGGACGATACGAGCAGTACTTC
CASSVGQGRYEQYF
>TRBV7-6|TRBD2|NA|TRBJ2-7
TGTGCCAGCAGCTCTAGCGGGGGCTACGAGCAGTACTTC
CASSSSGGYEQYF
>TRBV15|NA|NA|TRBJ1-2
TGTGCCACCAGCAGAGGGGCAGGGGATGTGTATGGCTACACCTTC
CATSRGAGDVYGYTF
>TRBV30|NA|NA|TRBJ2-1
TGTGCCTGGAGTGTCAGACTTTACAATGAGCAGTTCTTC
CAWSVRLYNEQFF
>TRBV6-1|NA|NA|TRBJ2-5
TGTGCCAGCAGGCGGGCGGGAAAAGAGACCCAGTACTTC
CASRRAGKETQYF
>TRBV10-3|TRBD1|NA|TRBJ2-7
TGTGCCATCAGTTCGGGACAGGGGGGGGTTGGCTACGAGCAGTACTTC
CAISSGQGGVGYEQYF
>TRBV4-1|NA|NA|TRBJ1-2
TGCGCCAGCAGCCAAGCCGCCAGGGAAAATGGCTACACCTTC
CASSQAARENGYTF
>TRBV7-9|NA|NA|TRBJ2-5
TGTGCCAGCAGCTTAGCTCGGGGAGCCCACCAAGAGACCCAGTACTTC
CASSLARGAHQETQYF
>TRBV5-6|NA|NA|TRBJ1-2
TGTGCCAGCAGCTTGATAGTCAGCCAGCCCACCTTC
CASSLIVSQPTF
>TRBV5-8|NA|few|TRBJ1-1
TGTGCCAGCAGCTTTATAAAGCAGAGTGAAGCTTTCTTT
CASSFIKQSEAFF
>TRBV14|NA|NA|TRBJ2-7
TGTGCCAGCAGCCAGGGCACCAAGGGGTGGGAGCAGTACTTC
CASSQGTKGWEQYF
>TRBV4-3|TRBD2|once|TRBJ2-2
TGCGCCAGCAGCCAAGATGATGGGCTAGCGGGGAACACCGGGGAGCTGTTTTTT
CASSQDDGLAGNTGELFF
>TRBV27|NA|NA|TRBJ2-5
TGTGCCAGCACCAAGGTTGGGGGGCGAGAAGAGACCCAGTACTTC
CASTKVGGREETQYF
>TRBV7-3|NA|NA|TRBJ2-1
TGTGCCAGCAGCCGAGATCAAGCTAATGAGCAGTTCTTC
CASSRDQANEQFF
>TRBV7-2|NA|NA|TRBJ1-3
TGTGCCAGCAGCTTTCGATCCTCTGGAAACACCATATATTTT
CASSFRSSGNTIYF
>TRBV30|NA|few|TRBJ1-1
TGTGCCTGGAGTGTAGGGTTAGAGATTGAAGCTTTCTTT
CAWSVGLEIEAFF
>TRBV11-2|NA|NA|TRBJ2-1
TGTGCCAGCAGGCGGACAGTGGATGAGCAGTTCTTC
CASRRTVDEQFF
>TRBV6-5|NA|NA|TRBJ1-2
TGTGCCAGCAGTTACTCCGGGAGGCGCTACACCTTC
CASSYSGRRYTF
>TRBV7-9|NA|NA|TRBJ2-4
TGTGCCAGCAGCCTGAGGGGGGACAGCTTCAGCTTC
CASSLRGDSFSF